This TCR beta chain was sequenced for a study of low-dose radiotherapy and immunotherapy resistance in tumors. Overall study context: The study delivered 0.5 Gy per fraction every 2 weeks to Cohort 1, totaling 6.5 Gy. Both drugs were delivered intravenously to patients (nivolumab 240 mg every two weeks and ipilimumab 1 mg/kg every six weeks). Patients' oral aspirin dose was 300 mg daily across four cycles from cycle 1 day 1.

Only one count was recorded for this clonotype. A read error likely explains this, since a far larger clone differs by one base. Described time point: before trial treatment. Primers used for first-strand cDNA, a TRAV- and TRBV-specific set, covered both alpha and beta chains. Amplification of TCRs used a constant-region primer and V-primer adapter for roughly 18 PCR cycles. MiXCR, run by TCRdb on the reads, gives a single entry per CDR3 protein. The sample records about 82,000 distinct CDR3 sequences, 18% being singletons. Germline CDR1 and CDR2: SGHDT and YYEEEE. The CDR3 consists of 14 residues. This receptor was obtained from a male donor with prostate cancer. The sequenced sample was PBMCs, obtained before treatment. The chain couples TRBV5-6 to TRBJ2-1; TRBD2 matches 14 bases. In nucleotides, the CDR3 is TGTGACAGCAGGACTAGCGGGAGGAGCAATGAGCAGTTCTTC. This sequence encodes CDSRTSGRSNEQFF.